These 29 T cell receptor beta chains originate from one sample sequenced in a study of CD8+ T cells in alopecia areata. In each case, RNA was isolated and then reverse transcribed into cDNA as the sequencing template. TCRdb keeps only in-frame clones here, not all; method: immunoSEQ multiplex PCR. Of 120,000 or so clones in the sample, about 61% were seen once. Treatment: oral pan-JAK inhibitor, 5-10 mg twice daily. The sequenced sample was CD8+ T cells sorted from blood, obtained at week 4, from a patient treated with tofacitinib. All receptors derive from a human donor with alopecia areata.

The J gene is TRBJ1-1, the V gene TRBV29-1; D is undetermined. CDR1 is SQVTM and CDR2 is ANQGSEA in the germline V gene. V lost 0 bases and J lost 4, with 9 bases in between. CDR3 length: 13 residues. The CDR3 reads CSVEEGWGTEAFF. In DNA form, the CDR3 reads TGCAGCGTTGAAGAGGGGTGGGGCACTGAAGCTTTCTTT.

This clone was picked up a small number of times. The genes are TRBV5-6 and TRBJ2-7; D may be TRBD1 (6 bases). The V end lost 6 bases, the J end lost 4 bases, and 20 bases lay between the germline ends. The CDR3 contains 15 residues. The germline V gene encodes CDR1 SGHDT and CDR2 YYEEEE. The CDR3 sequence is CASNRPGTPNYEQYF. The CDR3 DNA follows: TGTGCCAGCAACCGGCCCGGGACACCCAATTACGAGCAGTACTTC.

The rearrangement uses TRBV29-1 and TRBJ2-1; D unclear. Trimming cost V 4 bases and J 8 bases, with 3 bases left between them. CDR1 and CDR2 from the germline V gene are SQVTM and ANQGSEA. The CDR3 length is 9 residues. CDR3 sequence: CSVVDEQFF. For the CDR3, the DNA is TGCAGCGTTGTGGATGAGCAGTTCTTC.

The chain combines TRBV7-2 with TRBJ1-1; unclear D gene. Germline-derived CDR1 and CDR2 are SGHTA and FQGNSA. The CDR3 sequence is 12 residues long. The V end was cut by 5 bases, the J end by 1 base, with 5 bases between. The CDR3 protein is CASSRWNTEAFF. The CDR3 DNA follows: TGTGCCAGCAGCCGCTGGAACACTGAAGCTTTCTTT.

For the CDR3, the DNA is TGCAGCGTTGAACGGGGCTCCGAAGCTTTCTTT. Translated, it gives CSVERGSEAFF. V and J are TRBV29-1 and TRBJ1-1, with D possibly TRBD1 on 5 matching bases. The ends were cut back, 2 bases at V and 8 bases at J, with 9 bases in the middle. CDR1 is SQVTM and CDR2 is ANQGSEA in the germline V gene. The CDR3 is 11 residues long. The whole variable domain, filled in from reference TRBV29-1 and TRBJ1-1, reads SAVISQKPSRDICQRGTSLTIQCQVDSQVTMMFWYRQQPGQSLTLIATANQGSEATYESGFVIDKFPISRPNLTFSTLTVSNMSPEDSSIYLCSVERGSEAFFGQGTRLTVV.

This chain links TRBV25-1 with TRBJ1-1; TRBD1 might be the D (5 bases). The CDR3 runs to 16 residues. Germline V CDR1 and CDR2: MGHDK, SYGVNS. CDR3 loop: CASSHRPGPKNTEAFF. Here the CDR3 DNA reads TGTGCATCTTCCCACCGACCGGGACCCAAGAACACTGAAGCTTTCTTT.

This chain connects TRBV6-5 to TRBJ2-7, with 8 positions matching TRBD1. Germline lookup yields CDR1 MNHEY and CDR2 SVGAGI. This CDR3 comprises 14 residues. Trimming took 6 bases from V and 5 from J; bases not matched to a gene: 9. CDR3 sequence reads: CASSTLGQGHEQYF. Written as DNA, the CDR3 is TGTGCCAGCAGCACCCTCGGACAGGGTCACGAGCAGTACTTC.

This clone was detected a few times. Other DNA sequences in the sample encode the same CDR3. V and J are TRBV7-9 and TRBJ2-7, with a possible D match to TRBD1 (6 bases). V gave up 1 base and J gave up 4 bases, with 11 bases separating them. This CDR3 is built from 14 residues. Germline-derived CDR1 and CDR2 are SEHNR and FQNEAQ (reference sequence). The CDR3 reads CASSLGGRGYEQYF. Here the CDR3 DNA reads TGTGCCAGCAGCTTAGGTGGCAGGGGTTACGAGCAGTACTTC. The full variable domain, with the rest looked up from reference TRBV7-9 and TRBJ2-7, is DTGVSQNPRHKITKRGQNVTFRCDPISEHNRLYWYRQTLGQGPEFLTYFQNEAQLEKSRLLSDRFSAERPKGSFSTLEIQRTEQGDSAMYLCASSLGGRGYEQYFGPGTRLTVT.

This clone was observed a few times. V is TRBV7-9 and J is TRBJ2-7; 9 nucleotides match TRBD1. V gave up 2 bases and J gave up 1 base; unmatched junction bases: 6. CDR3 length: 16 residues. Germline V gene lookup returns CDR1 SEHNR and CDR2 FQNEAQ (reference sequence). Here the CDR3 reads CASSLLTGGLSYEQYF. The CDR3, as DNA: TGTGCCAGCAGCTTACTTACAGGGGGCTTGTCCTACGAGCAGTACTTC.

The chain recombines TRBV9 with TRBJ2-5; no clear D. V gave up 0 bases and J gave up 5 bases, with 11 bases separating them. The germline CDR1 and CDR2 sequences are SGDLS and YYNGEE. The CDR3 consists of 14 residues. The CDR3 is CASSVVGGLETQYF. In nucleotides, the CDR3 is TGTGCCAGCAGCGTAGTCGGCGGTTTGGAGACCCAGTACTTC.

The chain combines TRBV7-9 with TRBJ1-2; no clear D gene. The germline V gene encodes CDR1 SEHNR and CDR2 FQNEAQ (reference sequence). The V gene lost 4 bases and the J gene lost 4 bases, with 16 bases spanning the gap. The CDR3 is 15 residues long. CDR3 in DNA: TGTGCCAGCAGCTCCCCCCGGAGTTACTTCTATGGCTACACCTTC. As protein: CASSSPRSYFYGYTF.

The rearrangement links TRBV27 to TRBJ1-2; a weak D match, TRBD1 (5 bases). V was clipped by 2 bases and J by 8 bases, with 9 bases between them. Germline V gene sequence: CDR1 MNHEY, CDR2 SMNVEV (reference sequence). The CDR3 totals 12 residues. The CDR3 DNA sequence: TGTGCCAGCAGTTTAGACAGAACCGGCTACACCTTC. Residues: CASSLDRTGYTF.

This clone occurred a few times. The chain combines TRBV13 with TRBJ2-2; 7 bases are shared with TRBD2. V trimming: 6 bases; J trimming: 3 bases; junction bases outside the gene matches: 7. There are 15 residues in the CDR3. CDR1 and CDR2 from the germline V gene are PRHDT and FYEKMQ (reference sequence). The CDR3 DNA reads as TGTGCCAGCAGTAGGACTAGTCACGACACCGGGGAGCTGTTTTTT. Encoded protein: CASSRTSHDTGELFF.

V gene TRBV29-1 combines with J gene TRBJ2-7, with 7 nucleotides matching TRBD1. Trimming at V came to 7 bases and at J to 2 bases, leaving 5 bases not matched to a gene. The CDR3 covers 12 residues. Germline-derived CDR1 and CDR2 are SQVTM and ANQGSEA. CDR3 DNA: TGCAGCGGAAGGACAGGAACCTACGAGCAGTACTTC. Its protein product is CSGRTGTYEQYF.

This clone was counted between two and nine times. The chain recombines TRBV6-5 with TRBJ2-7; 8 bases are a match to TRBD1. The CDR3 runs to 15 residues. Germline trimming cut 6 bases from V and 2 bases from J; bases unmatched to any gene: 9. Germline V gives CDR1 MNHEY, CDR2 SVGAGI. CDR3 sequence: CASRHGTGRTYEQYF. CDR3 nucleotides: TGTGCCAGCAGGCACGGGACAGGTCGTACCTACGAGCAGTACTTC.

The J gene is TRBJ2-7, the V gene TRBV27, with TRBD2 matching 8 bases. CDR3 length equals 14 residues. Trimming at V came to 5 bases and at J to 2 bases, leaving 5 bases not matched to a gene. The germline gives CDR1 MNHEY, CDR2 SMNVEV (reference sequence). CDR3 nucleotide sequence: TGTGCCAGCAGTCGGGGGGGGACAACCTACGAGCAGTACTTC. It yields the protein CASSRGGTTYEQYF.

The chain is built from TRBV19 and TRBJ1-5; 8 nucleotides line up with TRBD1. Germline CDR1 reads LNHDA; CDR2 reads SQIVND (reference sequence). J was trimmed by 5 bases and V by 11 bases; bases with no gene match: 20. This CDR3 spans 17 amino acids. CDR3 nucleotide sequence: TGTGCCCTCCTTTTTGACCGGGACAGGAGGCCAGATCAGCCCCAGCATTTT. This codes for CALLFDRDRRPDQPQHF.

The rearrangement uses TRBV7-9 and TRBJ2-6; the D is unclear. This CDR3 region has 12 residues. Trimming left V 5 bases short and J 4 bases short, with 3 bases between. Germline CDR1 and CDR2: SEHNR and FQNEAQ (reference sequence). The CDR3 is CASSDGANVLTF. For the CDR3, the DNA is TGTGCCAGCAGCGACGGGGCCAACGTCCTGACTTTC.

This sequence joins TRBV25-1 and TRBJ2-5, with D perhaps TRBD1 (5 bases). The CDR3 covers 16 residues. The V gene lost 1 base and the J gene lost 5 bases, with 17 bases spanning the gap. Germline V gives CDR1 MGHDK, CDR2 SYGVNS. The CDR3 DNA is TGTGCCAGCAGTGAATTGAAGACAGCCCCGCGGGAGACCCAGTACTTC. Translation: CASSELKTAPRETQYF.

This clone was counted between two and nine times. V and J are TRBV29-1 and TRBJ1-2, with D unresolved. CDR3 length equals 13 residues. The V gene's germline CDR1 is SQVTM and CDR2 ANQGSEA. The germline V and J ends were trimmed by 4 bases and 6 bases, with 15 bases remaining between them. The CDR3 nucleotides are TGCAGCGTTGGGGCCTCTCTGGTCGATGGCTACACCTTC. It is translated as CSVGASLVDGYTF.

The chain carries TRBV27 and TRBJ2-6; D gene ambiguous. In germline, CDR1 is MNHEY, CDR2 SMNVEV (reference sequence). The ends were cut back, 3 bases at V and 4 bases at J, with 16 bases in the middle. This CDR3 is built from 17 residues. The CDR3 spells CASSLYPASRGANVLTF. CDR3 coding DNA: TGTGCCAGCAGTTTGTATCCAGCCTCTCGCGGGGCCAACGTCCTGACTTTC.

This clone has only a few counts. V gene TRBV29-1 combines with J gene TRBJ1-2; the match to TRBD1 covers 10 bases. The germline V gene has CDR1 SQVTM and CDR2 ANQGSEA. CDR3 length: 14 residues. After removal of 3 bases from V and 8 bases from J, the junction contained 9 bases not matched to a gene. CDR3 nucleotides: TGCAGCGTTGAGACCCTCGGACAGGGGGAAGGCTACACCTTC. Translation: CSVETLGQGEGYTF.

This chain uses TRBV5-1 with TRBJ1-2; D unclear. This CDR3 spans 13 amino acids. Trimming took 4 bases from V and 7 from J, leaving 14 bases between them. The germline V gene has CDR1 SGHRS and CDR2 YFSETQ. The CDR3 sequence is CASSPDRVFGYTF. CDR3 nucleotides: TGCGCCAGCAGCCCCGACCGGGTATTTGGCTACACCTTC.

A note on this clone: In the same sample, other DNA sequences code for this CDR3. The J gene is TRBJ2-7, the V gene TRBV4-3; D is uncertain. The CDR3 runs 14 residues. V lost 0 bases, J lost 3 bases, and 9 bases lay in between. Germline CDR1 is LGHNA and CDR2 is YSLEER. The CDR3 region is CASSQDFGLYEQYF. The CDR3 bases are TGCGCCAGCAGCCAAGATTTTGGCCTCTACGAGCAGTACTTC.

The V gene is TRBV30, the J gene TRBJ1-1; a possible D gene is TRBD1 (6 bases). Germline V gives CDR1 GTSNPN, CDR2 SVGIG (reference sequence). The CDR3 covers 15 residues. The ends were cut back, 0 bases at V and 5 bases at J, with 16 bases in the middle. CDR3 protein: CAWSVLQGKGTEAFF. CDR3 nucleotide sequence: TGTGCCTGGAGTGTACTTCAGGGGAAGGGGACTGAAGCTTTCTTT.

The V call is TRBV15, the J call TRBJ2-5; no reliable D call. The V end lost 4 bases, the J end lost 3 bases, and 15 bases lay between the germline ends. Germline V lookup: CDR1 LNHNV, CDR2 YYDKDF (reference sequence). This CDR3 is 15 amino acids long. CDR3 sequence reads: CATSNIQETEETQYF. CDR3 DNA: TGTGCCACCAGCAACATCCAAGAGACGGAAGAGACCCAGTACTTC.

Note on this clone: At one end, the junction sequence differs from germline, possibly due to a read error. The rearrangement links TRBV13 to TRBJ1-5; TRBD1 aligns across 7 bases. CDR1 PRHDT and CDR2 FYEKMQ come from the germline V gene (reference sequence). The CDR3 covers 14 residues. The CDR3 loop is CASSLGGAEQPQHF. The CDR3 DNA follows: TGTGCCAGCAGCCTAGGGGGCGCGGAACAGCCCCAGCATTTT. Full variable domain (remainder filled in from reference TRBV13 and TRBJ1-5): AAGVIQSPRHLIKEKRETATLKCYPIPRHDTVYWYQQGPGQDPQFLISFYEKMQSDKGSIPDRFSAQQFSDYHSELNMSSLELGDSALYFCASSLGGAEQPQHFGDGTRLSIL.

The chain employs TRBV29-1 and TRBJ1-1; the match to TRBD1 covers 8 bases. There are 13 residues in the CDR3. V lost 7 bases and J lost 0; bases outside the gene matches: 4. Germline assignment: CDR1 SQVTM and CDR2 ANQGSEA. CDR3 amino acids: CSGTRGLNTEAFF. In nucleotides, the CDR3 is TGCAGCGGAACCAGGGGGCTGAACACTGAAGCTTTCTTT.

The chain links TRBV30 to TRBJ1-1; D perhaps matches TRBD1 (6 bases). The CDR3 is made up of 14 amino acids. V was clipped by 5 bases and J by 0 bases, with 13 bases between them. CDR1 and CDR2 (germline): GTSNPN, SVGIG (reference sequence). The CDR3 sequence is CAWSGVGVNTEAFF. The CDR3, as DNA: TGTGCCTGGTCAGGGGTCGGGGTGAACACTGAAGCTTTCTTT. The full variable domain, completed using reference TRBV30 and TRBJ1-1, is SQTIHQWPATLVQPVGSPLSLECTVEGTSNPNLYWYRQAAGRGLQLLFYSVGIGQISSEVPQNLSASRPQDRQFILSSKKLLLSDSGFYLCAWSGVGVNTEAFFGQGTRLTVV.